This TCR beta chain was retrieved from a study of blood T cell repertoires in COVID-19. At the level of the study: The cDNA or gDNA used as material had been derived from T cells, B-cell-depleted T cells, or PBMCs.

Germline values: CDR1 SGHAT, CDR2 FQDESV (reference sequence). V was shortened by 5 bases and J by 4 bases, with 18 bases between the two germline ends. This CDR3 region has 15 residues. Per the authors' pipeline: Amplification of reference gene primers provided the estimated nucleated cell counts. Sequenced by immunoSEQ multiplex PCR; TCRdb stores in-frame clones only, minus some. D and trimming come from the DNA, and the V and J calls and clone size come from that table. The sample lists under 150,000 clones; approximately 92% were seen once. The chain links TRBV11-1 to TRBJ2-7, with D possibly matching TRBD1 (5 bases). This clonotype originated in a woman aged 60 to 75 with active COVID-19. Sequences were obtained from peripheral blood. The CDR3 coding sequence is TGTGCCAGCAGCCCTGGCGCCTCCAGGGTTTACGAGCAGTACTTC. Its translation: CASSPGASRVYEQYF.